One sample yielded the 5 T cell receptor beta chains listed below, sequenced in a study of T cell repertoires in cytomegalovirus infection. Antigens for these TCRs are unknown. TCRdb re-called the reads with MiXCR, one entry per CDR3 protein. The sample holds about 920,000 distinct CDR3 sequences, about 33% seen once. The sequences come from cultured CD8+ T cells from PBMCs, collected from culture after CMV antigen stimulation. All receptors come from a human donor in good health (CMV status not recorded). Some clones in this sample may be carry-over from other donors' samples.

This rearrangement joins TRBV20-1 to TRBJ1-2, with no clear D. CDR3 size: 14 residues. Trimming took off 2 bases at V and 6 bases at J, with 16 bases between the two ends. Germline-derived CDR1 and CDR2 are DFQATT and SNEGSKA (reference sequence). The CDR3, as DNA: TGCAGTGCTAGAAGGCACGGAAAAGGCGATGGCTACACCTTC. This gives the protein CSARRHGKGDGYTF.

This rearrangement joins TRBV5-8 to TRBJ2-7; perhaps D is TRBD1 or TRBD2 (5 bases each). CDR1 is SGHTS and CDR2 is YDEGEE in the germline V gene. Trimming took 7 bases from V and 2 from J, leaving 13 bases between them. This CDR3 has 13 residues. The CDR3 sequence: CASGDDPTYEQYF. CDR3 DNA: TGTGCCAGCGGGGACGATCCCACCTACGAGCAGTACTTC. Using reference TRBV5-8 and TRBJ2-7 for the parts outside the CDR3, the full variable domain is EAGVTQSPTHLIKTRGQQATLRCSPISGHTSVYWYQQALGLGLQFLLWYDEGEERNRGNFPPRFSGRQFPNYSSELNVNALELEDSALYLCASGDDPTYEQYFGPGTRLTVT.

Ten or more counts support this clonotype. The J gene is TRBJ2-7, the V gene TRBV6-1; D gene uncertain. The CDR3 contains 16 residues. Trimming left V 0 bases short and J 2 bases short, with 14 bases between. Germline CDR1 reads MNHNS; CDR2 reads SASEGT. CDR3 DNA: TGTGCCAGCAGTGAAGCTGGACGGCTCCCCCCCTACGAGCAGTACTTC. It yields the protein CASSEAGRLPPYEQYF.

As for this clonotype: A much larger clonotype is one base distant, so this may be a read error. The rearrangement uses TRBV7-9 and TRBJ1-2; D gene unclear. Germline CDR1 SEHNR, CDR2 FQNEAQ (reference sequence). This CDR3 has 12 amino acids. Trimming pared 2 bases from V and 8 bases from J, leaving 9 bases between. CDR3 in DNA: TGTGCCAGCAGCTTAATCAGCCCAGGCTACACCTTC. Its protein product is CASSLISPGYTF.

This clonotype was counted a few times. The genes are TRBV6-2 or TRBV6-3 and TRBJ1-5; 8 positions match TRBD1. CDR3 size: 15 residues. CDR1 MNHEY and CDR2 SVGEGT come from the germline V gene. The V segment lost 4 bases and the J segment 2 bases; nucleotides outside the gene matches: 4. The CDR3 DNA follows: TGTGCCAGCAGTTCCTCGGACAGGGGCAATCAGCCCCAGCATTTT. Its translation: CASSSSDRGNQPQHF.